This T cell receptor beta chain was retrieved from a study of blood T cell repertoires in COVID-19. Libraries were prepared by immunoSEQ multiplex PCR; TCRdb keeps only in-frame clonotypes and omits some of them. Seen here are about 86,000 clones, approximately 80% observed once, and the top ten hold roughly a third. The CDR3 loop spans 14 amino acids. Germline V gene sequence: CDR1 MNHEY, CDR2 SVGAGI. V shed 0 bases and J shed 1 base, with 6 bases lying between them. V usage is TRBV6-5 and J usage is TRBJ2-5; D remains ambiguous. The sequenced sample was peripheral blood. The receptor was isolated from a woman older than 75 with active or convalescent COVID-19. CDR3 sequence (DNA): TGTGCCAGCAGTTACTCGCAGATCCAAGAGACCCAGTACTTC. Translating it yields CASSYSQIQETQYF.